The 25 T cell receptor beta chains below were found in one sample sequenced in a study of lymphopenia after photon versus proton radiotherapy (dated by TCRdb to about 2019). Library construction relied on the immunoSEQ multiplex PCR assay. This immuneACCESS table, as held by TCRdb, lists in-frame sequences with V and J called but not all clones. Of the missing ones, under half trace to an unresolved V gene in checked studies; the others have no known cause. The sample table shows about 160,000 clones, and 80% to 90% are seen once. The ten largest account for approximately 4.6% of the sample. Sequences were derived from peripheral blood, sampled from a patient treated with photon-based radiotherapy. These receptors were taken from a man aged 45-65 years with gastric cancer.

The rearrangement joins TRBV19 to TRBJ2-7; a possible D gene is TRBD1 (5 bases). The V end lost 2 bases, the J end lost 1 base, and 6 bases lay between the germline ends. Germline CDR1 is LNHDA and CDR2 is SQIVND (reference sequence). CDR3 length: 13 amino acids. The CDR3 DNA sequence: TGTGCCAGTAGTATACCAGGGTCCTACGAGCAGTACTTC. Amino acids: CASSIPGSYEQYF.

This clone has just one count. V usage is TRBV18 and J usage is TRBJ1-2; D ambiguous. There are 14 residues in the CDR3. Trimming removed 0 bases at V and 7 bases at J, with 12 bases between. Germline CDR1 and CDR2: KGHSH and LQKENI. CDR3: CASSPPTGKGGYTF. CDR3 sequence (DNA): TGTGCCAGCTCACCACCCACGGGGAAGGGTGGCTACACCTTC.

V gene TRBV15 combines with J gene TRBJ2-1, with TRBD1 as a possible D gene (6 bases). The germline CDR1 and CDR2 sequences are LNHNV and YYDKDF (reference sequence). The CDR3 length is 14 residues. Trimming took 5 bases from V and 13 from J, leaving 21 bases between them. The chain's CDR3 is CATSALRTALFQFF. The CDR3 bases are TGTGCCACCAGCGCACTCCGGACAGCGCTATTCCAGTTCTTC.

The rearrangement joins TRBV4-2 to TRBJ1-1; D uncertain. CDR1 and CDR2 (germline): LGHNA, YNFKEQ. Trimming stripped 0 bases from V and 4 bases from J, with 12 bases between. The CDR3 is 15 residues long. CDR3 protein: CASSQDRWEGTEAFF. CDR3 nucleotide sequence: TGTGCCAGCAGCCAAGATCGATGGGAGGGCACTGAAGCTTTCTTT.

This clone has just one count. V and J are TRBV7-2 and TRBJ2-3, with 11 nucleotides matching TRBD2. The CDR3 loop spans 16 amino acids. Trimming removed 5 bases from V and 2 bases from J; junction bases left unmatched: 6. CDR1 SGHTA and CDR2 FQGNSA come from the germline V gene. CDR3 amino acids: CASSRPGLADTDTQYF. DNA for the CDR3: TGTGCCAGCAGCCGCCCGGGACTAGCGGACACAGATACGCAGTATTTT. The whole variable domain, remainder taken from reference TRBV7-2 and TRBJ2-3, is GAGVSQSPSNKVTEKGKDVELRCDPISGHTALYWYRQSLGQGLEFLIYFQGNSAPDKSGLPSDRFSAERTGGSVSTLTIQRTQQEDSAVYLCASSRPGLADTDTQYFGPGTRLTVL.

The V call is TRBV5-5, the J call TRBJ2-7, with 13 bases aligning to TRBD2. With V trimmed by 3 bases and J by 3 bases, 3 bases remained unmatched. The germline V gene has CDR1 SGHKS and CDR2 YYEKEE (reference sequence). This CDR3 comprises 15 residues. The CDR3 DNA is TGTGCCAGCAGCTCGGGACTAGCGGGGATCTACGAGCAGTACTTC. This codes for CASSSGLAGIYEQYF.

This clone was seen only once. The chain recombines TRBV19 with TRBJ1-2, with a tentative D call TRBD1 (6 bases). The CDR3 totals 13 residues. V lost 4 bases and J lost 4, with 10 bases in between. Per the germline V gene, CDR1 is LNHDA and CDR2 is SQIVND (reference sequence). The chain's CDR3 is CASSTQGGYGYTF. CDR3 nucleotides: TGTGCCAGTAGTACACAGGGAGGCTATGGCTACACCTTC.

This clone was observed once. This chain links TRBV5-1 with TRBJ1-3; D is ambiguous. V was shortened by 3 bases and J by 1 base, with 8 bases between the two germline ends. The germline CDR1 and CDR2 sequences are SGHRS and YFSETQ. CDR3 length equals 14 residues. CDR3 nucleotides: TGCGCCAGCAGCTCCGGGGTTTCTGGAAACACCATATATTTT. Translation: CASSSGVSGNTIYF.

The chain joins TRBV10-1 to TRBJ1-2; possible D gene TRBD1, 5 bases. With 5 bases removed from V and 2 bases from J, the gap between germline ends came to 18 bases. Germline-derived CDR1 and CDR2 are WNHNN and SYGVQD (reference sequence). The CDR3 totals 16 residues. Written as DNA, the CDR3 is TGCGCCAGCAGTTCAGAGGGGATAAGAATCAACTATGGCTACACCTTC. As protein: CASSSEGIRINYGYTF.

Remarks on this clone: Other DNA sequences in this sample translate to the same CDR3. J is TRBJ2-7 and V is TRBV5-1; the D gene is possibly TRBD2 (6 bases). V lost 0 bases and J 3 bases, leaving 13 bases between the germline ends. Per germline, CDR1 SGHRS and CDR2 YFSETQ. The CDR3 covers 15 residues. In nucleotides, the CDR3 is TGCGCCAGCAGCTTGGAGCCGGGCGGGGACTACGAGCAGTACTTC. This encodes CASSLEPGGDYEQYF.

The chain couples TRBV6-6 to TRBJ2-1; no reliable D call. The CDR3 length is 14 residues. Between the trimmed V and J ends, which lost 2 bases and 9 bases, there was a span of 14 bases. Per the germline V gene, CDR1 is MNHNY and CDR2 is SVGAGI (reference sequence). As DNA, the CDR3 is TGTGCCAGCAGTTACAATGGGGTCGGAGCTGAGCAGTTCTTC. Amino acids: CASSYNGVGAEQFF.

The rearrangement links TRBV18 to TRBJ2-2; the D is unclear. Germline V gene sequence: CDR1 KGHSH, CDR2 LQKENI. The length of the CDR3 is 12 residues. Trimming removed 2 bases from V and 6 bases from J, with 4 bases in between. Here the CDR3 reads CASSPRAGELFF. In DNA form, the CDR3 reads TGTGCCAGCTCACCAAGGGCCGGGGAGCTGTTTTTT.

This chain uses TRBV5-8 with TRBJ2-7; 10 positions agree with TRBD2. This CDR3 contains 15 residues. In germline, CDR1 is SGHTS, CDR2 YDEGEE. J gave up 2 bases and V 4 bases, and 6 bases lay outside the gene matches. Here the CDR3 DNA reads TGTGCCAGCAGCACCTTAGCGGGAGGAACCTACGAGCAGTACTTC. It encodes CASSTLAGGTYEQYF. The full variable domain, in which reference TRBV5-8 and TRBJ2-7 provide the parts outside the CDR3, is EAGVTQSPTHLIKTRGQQATLRCSPISGHTSVYWYQQALGLGLQFLLWYDEGEERNRGNFPPRFSGRQFPNYSSELNVNALELEDSALYLCASSTLAGGTYEQYFGPGTRLTVT.

This clone has only a few counts. The DNA of the CDR3 is TGTGCCAGCAGTGATCAACTAGCGGGAGGCAGGTACGAGCAGTACTTC. This translates into CASSDQLAGGRYEQYF. The rearrangement links TRBV2 to TRBJ2-7; 12 nucleotides match TRBD2. The CDR3 is 16 amino acids. Germline CDR1 SNHLY, CDR2 FYNNEI. V lost 3 bases and J lost 4; bases outside the gene matches: 7.

This clone was counted a few times. J is TRBJ1-4 and V is TRBV5-1; tentative D call: TRBD1 (5 bases). The germline V gene encodes CDR1 SGHRS and CDR2 YFSETQ. Trimming left V 5 bases short and J 8 bases short, with 13 bases between. This CDR3 spans 13 amino acids. Here the CDR3 DNA reads TGCGCCAGCAGGTGGGACTCGGGGGAAAAACTGTTTTTT. Translated: CASRWDSGEKLFF.

The chain employs TRBV30 and TRBJ1-5; TRBD1 might be the D (5 bases). Trimming pared 4 bases from V and 1 base from J, leaving 17 bases between. Germline-derived CDR1 and CDR2 are GTSNPN and SVGIG (reference sequence). The CDR3 runs 16 residues. The CDR3 loop is CAWTSPGGLSNQPQHF. In DNA form, the CDR3 reads TGTGCCTGGACCTCCCCGGGGGGTTTGAGCAATCAGCCCCAGCATTTT.

The chain joins TRBV4-2 to TRBJ2-5, with 13 bases aligning to TRBD2. There are 15 residues in the CDR3. V was clipped by 6 bases and J by 2 bases; unmatched bases: 3. Germline V gene sequence: CDR1 LGHNA, CDR2 YNFKEQ. The CDR3: CASRRTSGSQETQYF. The DNA for the CDR3 is TGTGCCAGCAGGCGGACTAGCGGGAGTCAAGAGACCCAGTACTTC.

The chain has TRBV6-5 and TRBJ1-2; D remains ambiguous. Trimming took 2 bases from V and 3 from J, leaving 7 bases between them. The germline gives CDR1 MNHEY, CDR2 SVGAGI. The CDR3 consists of 13 residues. The CDR3 is CASSYLPDYGYTF. CDR3 DNA: TGTGCCAGCAGTTACCTCCCGGACTATGGCTACACCTTC.

The CDR3 protein is CSARADEKLFF. CDR3 bases: TGCAGTGCTAGAGCCGATGAAAAACTGTTTTTT. The rearrangement links TRBV20-1 to TRBJ1-4; D remains unclear. In germline, CDR1 is DFQATT, CDR2 SNEGSKA (reference sequence). This CDR3 has 11 amino acids. V lost 1 base to trimming and J lost 6 bases, with 3 bases between them.

This chain connects TRBV5-1 to TRBJ2-1, with 8 bases that match TRBD1. Germline V gene data show CDR1 as SGHRS and CDR2 as YFSETQ. J gave up 4 bases and V 3 bases, and 9 bases lay outside the gene matches. This CDR3 comprises 16 residues. In nucleotides, the CDR3 is TGCGCCAGCAGCTACCCCCGGGACAGGAGTTACAATGAGCAGTTCTTC. This encodes CASSYPRDRSYNEQFF.

V is TRBV27 and J is TRBJ2-1; D tentatively reads TRBD1 or TRBD2 (5 bases each). In germline, CDR1 is MNHEY, CDR2 SMNVEV (reference sequence). There are 16 residues in the CDR3. With 6 bases removed from V and 7 bases from J, the gap between germline ends came to 22 bases. The CDR3 sequence is CASRPSGRGKGNEQFF. The CDR3 DNA is TGTGCCAGCAGGCCCTCAGGACGGGGTAAGGGGAATGAGCAGTTCTTC.

The rearrangement uses TRBV9 and TRBJ2-1; TRBD2 agrees at 7 bases. The CDR3 totals 18 residues. CDR1 and CDR2 from the germline V gene are SGDLS and YYNGEE. V dropped 1 base and J dropped 9; count of bases not matched to a gene: 19. The CDR3 sequence: CASSVTPRVTSRGGEQFF. The CDR3 bases are TGTGCCAGCAGCGTAACCCCTCGGGTGACTAGCCGGGGCGGTGAGCAGTTCTTC. Full variable domain (remainder filled in from reference TRBV9 and TRBJ2-1): DSGVTQTPKHLITATGQRVTLRCSPRSGDLSVYWYQQSLDQGLQFLIQYYNGEERAKGNILERFSAQQFPDLHSELNLSSLELGDSALYFCASSVTPRVTSRGGEQFFGPGTRLTVL.

This chain uses TRBV5-1 with TRBJ1-5; D is perhaps TRBD1 (5 bases). The CDR3 sequence is 13 residues long. The germline V and J ends were trimmed by 2 bases and 7 bases, with 10 bases remaining between them. CDR1 is SGHRS, CDR2 YFSETQ, per germline. The chain's CDR3 is CASSLGRGQPQHF. DNA of the CDR3: TGCGCCAGCAGCTTAGGGAGGGGACAGCCCCAGCATTTT.

This chain links TRBV30 with TRBJ2-3; 10 nucleotides line up with TRBD2. With V trimmed by 1 base and J by 2 bases, 3 bases remained unmatched. The CDR3 runs 15 residues. CDR1 GTSNPN and CDR2 SVGIG come from the germline V gene (reference sequence). CDR3 DNA: TGTGCCTGGAGTGGTAGCGGGGGGAACACAGATACGCAGTATTTT. Encoded protein: CAWSGSGGNTDTQYF.

V and J are TRBV4-1 and TRBJ2-7; D might be TRBD2 (6 bases). The CDR3 runs to 13 residues. Trimming removed 1 base at V and 5 bases at J, with 9 bases between. The germline V gene encodes CDR1 MGHRA and CDR2 YSYEKL. CDR3 sequence (DNA): TGCGCCAGCAGCCAAGGAGGACTAAACGAGCAGTACTTC. It specifies CASSQGGLNEQYF.